Given below is one TCR beta chain in context. The sample belongs to a study of blood T cell repertoires in COVID-19. As for the study in general: Nucleic acid was either cDNA or gDNA, and it came from T cells, B-cell-depleted T cells, or PBMCs.

Germline V gene data show CDR1 as SGHKS and CDR2 as YYEKEE (reference sequence). This CDR3 spans 14 amino acids. V gave up 0 bases and J gave up 3 bases, with 10 bases separating them. In the authors' methods: Estimates of nucleated cell counts were drawn from the amplification of reference gene primers. TCRdb's table, derived via immunoSEQ multiplex PCR, lists solely in-frame clones and lacks some. The V and J calls and clone size were taken over from that table, and D and trimming were inferred from the DNA. The data hold around 73,000 clones, with 75% to 80% observed a single time. Sequencing was done on a sample of peripheral blood. The receptor comes from a man between 65 and 85 years old with COVID-19, enrolled during active disease. This chain joins TRBV5-5 and TRBJ2-7; D is possibly TRBD1 (6 bases). The CDR3 DNA reads TGTGCCAGCAGCTTGGAAAGAGGGGGCTACGAGCAGTACTTC. Its protein product is CASSLERGGYEQYF. Supplemented by reference TRBV5-5 and TRBJ2-7, the full variable domain reads DAGVTQSPTHLIKTRGQQVTLRCSPISGHKSVSWYQQVLGQGPQFIFQYYEKEERGRGNFPDRFSARQFPNYSSELNVNALLLGDSALYLCASSLERGGYEQYFGPGTRLTVT.